What follows are 26 T cell receptor beta chains derived from one specimen sequenced in a study of blood T cell repertoires in COVID-19. Using immunoSEQ multiplex PCR, the repertoire was profiled, and TCRdb retains in-frame clones only, with some absent. The sample yields around 100,000 clones, about 90% seen once. Sequenced sample: peripheral blood. The receptors derive from a man younger than 35 with acute or convalescent COVID-19.

The chain combines TRBV5-8 with TRBJ1-1, with no clear D. This CDR3 is 14 amino acids long. Germline loops: CDR1 SGHTS, CDR2 YDEGEE. With 2 bases removed from V and 7 bases from J, the gap between germline ends came to 15 bases. DNA of the CDR3: TGTGCCAGCAGCTTCAGGTTCGGGGAGATTGAAGCTTTCTTT. This encodes CASSFRFGEIEAFF. The whole variable domain, filled in from reference TRBV5-8 and TRBJ1-1, reads EAGVTQSPTHLIKTRGQQATLRCSPISGHTSVYWYQQALGLGLQFLLWYDEGEERNRGNFPPRFSGRQFPNYSSELNVNALELEDSALYLCASSFRFGEIEAFFGQGTRLTVV.

The chain carries TRBV19 and TRBJ1-1, with D hard to call. The germline V gene has CDR1 LNHDA and CDR2 SQIVND (reference sequence). The CDR3 is made up of 14 amino acids. The V end was cut by 1 base, the J end by 2 bases, with 8 bases between. For the CDR3, the DNA is TGTGCCAGTAGTATAGCTCCCGGTAACACTGAAGCTTTCTTT. This sequence encodes CASSIAPGNTEAFF.

The rearrangement uses TRBV5-4 and TRBJ1-6; 12 bases match TRBD1. Germline CDR1 is SGHNT and CDR2 is YYREEE (reference sequence). The trim removed 2 bases at V and 10 bases at J, leaving 7 bases unmatched. The CDR3 is 16 amino acids. CDR3 nucleotides: TGTGCCAGCAGCTTCGGGACAGGGGGCGTGAAATCACCCCTCCACTTT. It translates to CASSFGTGGVKSPLHF.

The chain is built from TRBV3-1 (or the pseudogene TRBV3-2) and TRBJ2-5, with TRBD1 matching 8 bases. V dropped 1 base and J dropped 4; count of bases not matched to a gene: 2. This CDR3 comprises 14 residues. Germline CDR1 reads LGHDT; CDR2 reads YNNKEL (reference sequence). The CDR3 DNA reads as TGTGCCAGCAGCCAAGTTGACAGGGGAGAGACCCAGTACTTC. Its translation: CASSQVDRGETQYF.

This clone was picked up one time. The J gene is TRBJ1-2, the V gene TRBV6-5; possibly TRBD1 for D (6 bases). Between the trimmed V and J ends, which lost 6 bases and 3 bases, there was a span of 17 bases. CDR1 and CDR2 (germline): MNHEY, SVGAGI. There are 15 residues in the CDR3. CDR3: CASSSDRPHHYGYTF. The DNA for the CDR3 is TGTGCCAGCAGCTCCGACAGGCCCCACCACTATGGCTACACCTTC.

This clone was found a few times. This chain links TRBV11-3 with TRBJ2-7; 8 nucleotides align to TRBD1. The V gene's germline CDR1 is SGHNT and CDR2 YENEEA. The CDR3 is made up of 13 amino acids. Trimming took 5 bases from V and 4 from J; bases not matched to a gene: 4. The CDR3 is CASSRTGGYEQYF. The CDR3, as DNA: TGTGCCAGCAGCAGAACAGGGGGATACGAGCAGTACTTC.

The V call is TRBV19, the J call TRBJ2-5; TRBD2 is a possible D gene (6 bases). This CDR3 is built from 13 residues. In germline, CDR1 is LNHDA, CDR2 SQIVND (reference sequence). Trimming cost V 6 bases and J 5 bases, with 13 bases left between them. CDR3 nucleotide sequence: TGTGCCAGTAGCGGGAGAAGGCTGGAGACCCAGTACTTC. Its protein product is CASSGRRLETQYF.

The V call is TRBV27, the J call TRBJ2-4, with 7 bases matching TRBD1. The CDR3 length is 13 residues. Germline V gene lookup returns CDR1 MNHEY and CDR2 SMNVEV (reference sequence). Trimming at V came to 6 bases and at J to 6 bases, leaving 5 bases not matched to a gene. CDR3 sequence reads: CASREAGGNIQYF. CDR3 DNA sequence: TGTGCCAGCAGGGAGGCAGGGGGAAACATTCAGTACTTC.

This clone was observed once. The gene calls are TRBV9 and TRBJ2-5, with D perhaps matching TRBD1 (6 bases). Deletions cut 1 base from V and 4 bases from J, with 14 bases between. This CDR3 is 15 amino acids long. Germline CDR1 reads SGDLS; CDR2 reads YYNGEE. CDR3 DNA sequence: TGTGCCAGCAGCGTATCAGGGGTGCGATCAGAGACCCAGTACTTC. Translating it yields CASSVSGVRSETQYF.

The gene calls are TRBV5-1 and TRBJ2-1; D is possibly TRBD2 (5 bases). Between the trimmed V and J ends, which lost 2 bases and 0 bases, there was a span of 9 bases. Germline CDR1 SGHRS, CDR2 YFSETQ. The CDR3 loop spans 15 amino acids. The CDR3 DNA sequence: TGCGCCAGCAGCTTCGGGGTAGGCTCCTACAATGAGCAGTTCTTC. Translation gives CASSFGVGSYNEQFF.

The rearrangement joins TRBV6-6 to TRBJ1-2, with TRBD1 identical over 7 bases. CDR1 and CDR2 (germline): MNHNY, SVGAGI (reference sequence). The trim removed 0 bases at V and 7 bases at J, leaving 8 bases unmatched. This CDR3 comprises 15 residues. Here the CDR3 reads CASSYSSDREGGYTF. The CDR3 region has the DNA TGTGCCAGCAGTTACTCAAGCGACAGGGAAGGTGGCTACACCTTC.

This clone has just one count. V gene TRBV9 combines with J gene TRBJ2-3; the D is unclear. Trimming took 0 bases from V and 6 from J, leaving 14 bases between them. The CDR3 totals 15 residues. Germline CDR1 SGDLS, CDR2 YYNGEE. The CDR3 DNA sequence: TGTGCCAGCAGCGTAGTAGGTGGCCCCGGGGATACGCAGTATTTT. Its translation: CASSVVGGPGDTQYF.

The V call is TRBV3-1 (or the pseudogene TRBV3-2), the J call TRBJ1-5, with D maybe TRBD1 (5 bases). Germline V gene lookup returns CDR1 LGHDT and CDR2 YNNKEL (reference sequence). The CDR3 is 13 amino acids. V lost 1 base to trimming and J lost 7 bases, with 8 bases between them. The CDR3 spells CASSQGRGQPQHF. The CDR3 DNA is TGTGCCAGCAGCCAAGGGAGGGGACAGCCCCAGCATTTT.

This clone was detected only once. This sequence joins TRBV20-1 and TRBJ1-5, with a tentative D call TRBD1 (5 bases). This CDR3 region has 15 residues. Trimming shortened V by 3 bases and J by 4 bases, and 16 bases separated the two germline ends. Looked up from germline, CDR1 is DFQATT and CDR2 is SNEGSKA (reference sequence). The CDR3 sequence is CSASLGGVKNQPQHF. CDR3 coding DNA: TGCAGTGCTAGTCTCGGGGGGGTGAAGAATCAGCCCCAGCATTTT.

This chain connects TRBV19 to TRBJ2-1, with 8 bases that match TRBD2. After removal of 7 bases from V and 7 bases from J, the junction contained 9 bases not matched to a gene. The CDR3 contains 14 residues. Germline V gene data show CDR1 as LNHDA and CDR2 as SQIVND (reference sequence). CDR3 nucleotide sequence: TGTGCCAGTATCCCCTTGGCGGGGGGTAATGAGCAGTTCTTC. It encodes CASIPLAGGNEQFF.

This sequence joins TRBV18 and TRBJ2-7, with a possible D match to TRBD1 (6 bases). The V gene's germline CDR1 is KGHSH and CDR2 LQKENI. V lost 1 base and J 3 bases, leaving 16 bases between the germline ends. This CDR3 spans 16 amino acids. The CDR3 nucleotides read TGTGCCAGCTCACCACGGGGCAGGGGCCTCTTCTACGAGCAGTACTTC. Translating it yields CASSPRGRGLFYEQYF. Filled out from reference TRBV18 and TRBJ2-7, the complete variable domain reads NAGVMQNPRHLVRRRGQEARLRCSPMKGHSHVYWYRQLPEEGLKFMVYLQKENIIDESGMPKERFSAEFPKEGPSILRIQQVVRGDSAAYFCASSPRGRGLFYEQYFGPGTRLTVT.

The chain couples TRBV6-5 to TRBJ1-1, with 9 nucleotides matching TRBD1. V was clipped by 2 bases and J by 7 bases; unmatched bases: 8. Germline CDR1 reads MNHEY; CDR2 reads SVGAGI. The CDR3 consists of 15 residues. CDR3 bases: TGTGCCAGCAGTTACCTACCAAGGACAGGGGTTGAAGCTTTCTTT. Residues: CASSYLPRTGVEAFF.

J is TRBJ1-1 and V is TRBV19; the D gene is possibly TRBD1 (5 bases). Germline assignment: CDR1 LNHDA and CDR2 SQIVND (reference sequence). The V end lost 6 bases, the J end lost 1 base, and 9 bases lay between the germline ends. This CDR3 has 13 amino acids. The CDR3 nucleotides read TGTGCCAGTAGATCAGACAGGAACACTGAAGCTTTCTTT. Its protein is CASRSDRNTEAFF.

The rearrangement links TRBV18 to TRBJ2-3; 10 nucleotides match TRBD2. Germline CDR1 KGHSH, CDR2 LQKENI. This CDR3 is built from 18 residues. The V and J ends lost 3 bases and 4 bases, in that order; junction bases with no gene match: 13. Here the CDR3 DNA reads TGTGCCAGCTCACCGTGGGTAGCGGGGGGCCTCGGTCCAGATACGCAGTATTTT. As protein: CASSPWVAGGLGPDTQYF.

The chain has TRBV13 and TRBJ1-1; D is perhaps TRBD1 (6 bases). Trimming stripped 5 bases from V and 1 base from J, with 20 bases between. This CDR3 is built from 17 residues. Per germline, CDR1 PRHDT and CDR2 FYEKMQ (reference sequence). The CDR3 reads CASSRITGRVENTEAFF. The DNA for the CDR3 is TGTGCCAGCAGCCGTATTACAGGGAGGGTGGAGAACACTGAAGCTTTCTTT.

V and J are TRBV6-1 and TRBJ1-5; TRBD1 matches at 10 bases. The germline CDR1 and CDR2 sequences are MNHNS and SASEGT. There are 16 residues in the CDR3. V was clipped by 2 bases and J by 2 bases; unmatched bases: 3. This CDR3 reads CASSEWTGGGNQPQHF. CDR3 coding DNA: TGTGCCAGCAGTGAATGGACAGGGGGAGGCAATCAGCCCCAGCATTTT.

This clone showed up just once. The V gene is TRBV18, the J gene TRBJ2-1; 9 bases line up with TRBD2. Trimming removed 3 bases from V and 3 bases from J; junction bases left unmatched: 6. Germline lookup yields CDR1 KGHSH and CDR2 LQKENI. This CDR3 region has 16 residues. CDR3 bases: TGTGCCAGCTCACCCTCGACTAGCGGATTCTACAATGAGCAGTTCTTC. Amino acid sequence: CASSPSTSGFYNEQFF.

This clone was detected only once. The genes are TRBV4-2 and TRBJ1-2; maybe TRBD1 (5 bases). The CDR3 loop spans 16 amino acids. Germline lookup yields CDR1 LGHNA and CDR2 YNFKEQ. Deletions cut 5 bases from V and 1 base from J, with 17 bases between. The CDR3 loop reads CASSGRTGHHNYGYTF. CDR3 DNA sequence: TGTGCCAGCAGCGGTCGAACAGGCCACCATAACTATGGCTACACCTTC.

The J gene is TRBJ2-7, the V gene TRBV6-5, with 10 bases aligning to TRBD1. The junction had 11 bases not matched to a gene; V was cut back by 11 bases and J by 4 bases. Germline V gene sequence: CDR1 MNHEY, CDR2 SVGAGI. There are 14 residues in the CDR3. As DNA, the CDR3 is TGTGCCGCCGGGGGGACAGGGGAAGGGTACGAGCAGTACTTC. Protein product: CAAGGTGEGYEQYF.

The chain uses TRBV19 and TRBJ1-3; 8 bases are shared with TRBD1. From germline, CDR1 is LNHDA and CDR2 SQIVND (reference sequence). The CDR3 spans 15 residues. V lost 4 bases to trimming and J lost 1 base; unmatched junction nucleotides: 3. The CDR3, as DNA: TGTGCCAGTAGTAGAGACAGGGGATCTGGAAACACCATATATTTT. Residues: CASSRDRGSGNTIYF.

This clone was counted a few times. The chain combines TRBV15 with TRBJ2-3; 13 bases match TRBD2. The V segment lost 1 base and the J segment 1 base; nucleotides outside the gene matches: 2. The CDR3 has 17 residues. From germline, CDR1 is LNHNV and CDR2 YYDKDF (reference sequence). Here the CDR3 reads CATSRGGLAGGTDTQYF. The CDR3 region has the DNA TGTGCCACCAGCAGAGGAGGACTAGCGGGAGGCACAGATACGCAGTATTTT.